The entry below describes one T cell receptor beta chain. The data were obtained in a study of blood T cell repertoires in COVID-19. Study summary: Sample material is recorded as cDNA or gDNA derived from T cells, B-cell-depleted T cells, or PBMCs.

Germline loops: CDR1 SNHLY, CDR2 FYNNEI. The CDR3 consists of 16 residues. V gave up 4 bases and J gave up 4 bases; unmatched junction bases: 10. In the authors' methods: The authors estimated nucleated cell counts from reference gene primer amplification. Clones were sequenced by immunoSEQ multiplex PCR, and TCRdb holds only the in-frame ones, with some missing. Clonal size and the V and J genes are those of that table, whereas D and trimming came from the DNA. The table lists hundreds of thousands of clones, 85% to 90% of them singletons. Patients of the Seattle cohort, enrolled during active infection, were followed longitudinally.

The source is a woman aged 25 to 39 with COVID-19, enrolled during active disease. J is TRBJ2-7 and V is TRBV2; 10 nucleotides align to TRBD1. Specimen: peripheral blood. The CDR3 protein is CASSGGRTGGRYEQYF. The CDR3 coding sequence is TGTGCCAGCAGTGGGGGAAGGACAGGGGGAAGGTACGAGCAGTACTTC.